These T cell receptor beta chains were read from a single sample in a study of T cells after posttransplantation cyclophosphamide. Here immunoSEQ multiplex PCR was the method, and the copy in TCRdb shows in-frame clones only, minus some. The table includes about 19,000 clones, roughly 72% detected once. The sample in question was PBMCs, obtained after an allogeneic stem cell transplant with post-transplant cyclophosphamide. The receptors derive from a male patient between 25 and 39 years old who received an allogeneic stem cell transplant from a related donor, was CMV-positive, and had acute GVHD only. Part of the T cell pool may stem from the graft donor. CDR3s include the opening cysteine and the closing phenylalanine or tryptophan. D genes are given only for firm matches. Size values are once, few and many counts, or a class for expanded clones, and some rows have none.

V gene	D gene	J gene	clone size	CDR3 protein	CDR3 DNA
TRBV28	NA	TRBJ1-3	few	CASSLGPADHSGNTIYF	TGTGCCAGCAGTTTAGGGCCGGCCGACCACTCTGGAAACACCATATATTTT
TRBV5-1	TRBD2	TRBJ2-5	NA	CASSLASGGQETQYF	TGCGCCAGCAGCTTGGCTAGCGGGGGACAAGAGACCCAGTACTTC
TRBV5-4	TRBD2	TRBJ2-3	NA	CASSLGGGGSDTQYF	TGTGCCAGCAGCTTAGGCGGGGGGGGATCGGATACGCAGTATTTT
TRBV7-8	TRBD1	TRBJ2-7	NA	CASSLATGDNEQYF	TGTGCCAGCAGCTTAGCTACAGGGGACAACGAGCAGTACTTC
TRBV18	TRBD2	TRBJ2-1	NA	CASSPPVGSGGLNEQFF	TGTGCCAGCTCACCACCGGTGGGTAGCGGGGGGCTCAATGAGCAGTTCTTC
TRBV4-1	NA	TRBJ1-1	NA	CASTPAGALTEAFF	TGCGCCAGCACCCCAGCGGGGGCCCTCACTGAAGCTTTCTTT
TRBV19	NA	TRBJ1-6	NA	CASNPGGNNSPLHF	TGTGCCAGTAACCCGGGAGGGAATAATTCACCCCTCCACTTT
TRBV27	TRBD2	TRBJ2-1	NA	CASTASGGVSSYNEQFF	TGTGCCAGCACAGCTAGCGGGGGGGTTAGCTCCTACAATGAGCAGTTCTTC
TRBV9	TRBD2	TRBJ2-5	NA	CASSVGVSGGGQETQYF	TGTGCCAGCAGCGTAGGAGTTAGCGGGGGGGGTCAAGAGACCCAGTACTTC
TRBV5-1	TRBD1	TRBJ1-1	NA	CASSGQGGTEAFF	TGCGCCAGCAGCGGACAGGGCGGCACTGAAGCTTTCTTT
TRBV25-1	NA	TRBJ1-5	once	CASAESGDQPQHF	TGTGCCAGCGCGGAGTCGGGGGATCAGCCCCAGCATTTT
TRBV4-3	NA	TRBJ1-2	NA	CASSQDHTAPYTF	TGCGCCAGCAGCCAAGATCATACAGCACCCTACACCTTC
TRBV9	NA	TRBJ2-3	few	CASSPPTGERDTQYF	TGTGCCAGCAGCCCACCGACGGGGGAGAGGGATACGCAGTATTTT
TRBV7-9	NA	TRBJ2-7	NA	CASSLGSRSYEQYF	TGTGCCAGCAGCCTAGGTTCTCGCTCCTACGAGCAGTACTTC
TRBV10-2	NA	TRBJ1-3	NA	CASSELGGTIYF	TGCGCCAGCAGTGAGTTGGGGGGAACCATATATTTT
TRBV7-8	TRBD2	TRBJ2-3	NA	CASSPWTSGGALQYF	TGTGCCAGCAGTCCCTGGACTAGCGGGGGGGCTCTGCAGTATTTT
TRBV5-6	TRBD2	TRBJ2-7	NA	CASSVTSGNSYEQYF	TGTGCCAGCAGCGTAACTAGCGGGAACTCCTACGAGCAGTACTTC
TRBV10-3	NA	TRBJ1-4	NA	CAISPGGGKDEKLFF	TGTGCCATCAGTCCCGGGGGGGGGAAGGATGAAAAACTGTTTTTT
TRBV5-1	TRBD2	TRBJ2-1	NA	CASSLTTSGGSEQFF	TGCGCCAGCAGCCTTACGACTAGCGGGGGGTCTGAGCAGTTCTTC
TRBV27	NA	TRBJ2-5	once	CASSLWGAQETQYF	TGTGCCAGCAGTTTATGGGGCGCGCAAGAGACCCAGTACTTC
TRBV29-1	TRBD1	TRBJ1-2	few	CSVETGVTGYTF	TGCAGCGTAGAGACAGGGGTGACTGGCTACACCTTC
TRBV28	NA	TRBJ2-7	few	CASRTDLATGDLYEQYF	TGTGCCAGCAGGACTGACCTTGCGACGGGGGATTTGTACGAGCAGTACTTC
TRBV19	TRBD1	TRBJ1-5	NA	CASSHGTGTGNQPQHF	TGTGCCAGTAGCCACGGGACAGGGACTGGGAATCAGCCCCAGCATTTT
TRBV5-6	TRBD1	TRBJ1-1	NA	CASSRTETGRLKDTEAFF	TGTGCCAGCAGCCGAACCGAGACAGGGCGTTTGAAGGACACTGAAGCTTTCTTT
TRBV4-3	TRBD2	TRBJ2-3	NA	CASSQDLAGGPDTQYF	TGCGCCAGCAGCCAGGATCTAGCGGGGGGGCCAGATACGCAGTATTTT
TRBV5-6	NA	TRBJ1-3	NA	CASSQPQGPGNTIYF	TGTGCCAGCAGCCAGCCCCAGGGGCCTGGAAACACCATATATTTT
TRBV19	NA	TRBJ2-6	NA	CASCDSFRTGANVLTF	TGTGCCAGTTGTGACAGCTTTCGGACAGGGGCCAACGTCCTGACTTTC
TRBV6-4	TRBD1	TRBJ2-5	NA	CASSDSDRFQETQYF	TGTGCCAGCAGTGACTCGGACAGGTTCCAAGAGACCCAGTACTTC
TRBV9	NA	TRBJ2-7	NA	CASSVGAAQTEEQYF	TGTGCCAGCAGCGTAGGAGCGGCACAAACCGAGGAGCAGTACTTC
TRBV6-5	TRBD1	TRBJ1-1	NA	CASSYSAGGTNTEAFF	TGTGCCAGCAGTTATAGTGCAGGGGGAACGAACACTGAAGCTTTCTTT
TRBV19	NA	TRBJ2-1	NA	CASKALEGADEQFF	TGTGCCAGTAAAGCTCTGGAGGGGGCCGATGAGCAGTTCTTC
TRBV19	TRBD1	TRBJ1-1	NA	CASLTNRGTEAFF	TGTGCCAGCCTTACTAACAGGGGAACTGAAGCTTTCTTT
TRBV19	NA	TRBJ1-2	NA	CASTPVGGSGFYGYTF	TGTGCCAGTACCCCAGTGGGAGGTTCTGGGTTCTATGGCTACACCTTC
TRBV5-1	NA	TRBJ2-2	NA	CASSRSPGDSTAGELFF	TGCGCCAGCAGCCGCTCCCCCGGGGACTCCACCGCCGGGGAGCTGTTTTTT
TRBV4-3	TRBD2	TRBJ2-7	NA	CASSQVTSGGPWFYEQYF	TGCGCCAGCAGCCAAGTGACTAGCGGGGGGCCTTGGTTCTACGAGCAGTACTTC
TRBV7-2	NA	TRBJ2-7	NA	CASSLAPGQGYEQYF	TGTGCCAGCAGCTTAGCGCCAGGGCAGGGCTACGAGCAGTACTTC
TRBV7-9	TRBD1	TRBJ1-1	NA	CASRQRTGPTAFF	TGTGCCAGCAGACAGAGGACAGGTCCCACGGCTTTCTTT
TRBV28	NA	TRBJ2-7	NA	CASLPFSSGRRYEQYF	TGTGCCAGCTTGCCTTTTTCGAGTGGGCGGAGGTACGAGCAGTACTTC
TRBV4-3	TRBD1	TRBJ1-4	NA	CASSPTQGARKLFF	TGCGCCAGCAGCCCCACACAGGGGGCGCGAAAACTGTTTTTT
TRBV29-1	TRBD1	TRBJ2-7	NA	CSVRQGADEQYF	TGCAGCGTTCGACAGGGGGCGGACGAGCAGTACTTC
TRBV18	TRBD1	TRBJ2-2	few	CASSPPLGQGGSGELFF	TGTGCCAGCTCACCACCATTAGGACAGGGTGGATCCGGGGAGCTGTTTTTT
TRBV5-1	NA	TRBJ1-5	NA	CASSLDGGGAQPQHF	TGCGCCAGCAGCTTGGATGGGGGGGGCGCCCAGCCCCAGCATTTT
TRBV7-2	TRBD2	TRBJ2-3	NA	CASSLALAGTDTQYF	TGTGCCAGCAGCTTAGCGCTAGCGGGCACAGATACGCAGTATTTT
TRBV5-8	TRBD1	TRBJ2-5	NA	CASSLHRDRAPQETQYF	TGTGCCAGCAGCTTACACCGGGACAGGGCTCCGCAAGAGACCCAGTACTTC
TRBV6-1	TRBD2	TRBJ2-1	many	CASSEAGGYNEQFF	TGTGCCAGCAGTGAAGCGGGGGGGTACAATGAGCAGTTCTTC
TRBV4-3	NA	TRBJ2-7	few	CASSRDAASLPHF	TGCGCCAGCAGCCGGGATGCAGCTAGCTTGCCCCACTTC
TRBV10-3	NA	TRBJ1-5	NA	CAISEGGAEQPQHF	TGTGCCATCAGCGAGGGGGGGGCGGAACAGCCCCAGCATTTT
TRBV6-5	NA	TRBJ1-2	NA	CASSYGGRGWGYTF	TGTGCCAGCAGTTACGGGGGCAGGGGTTGGGGCTACACCTTC
TRBV15	NA	TRBJ2-7	NA	CATSPNGEAYEQYF	TGTGCCACCAGCCCCAACGGGGAAGCATACGAGCAGTACTTC
TRBV30	TRBD1	TRBJ1-1	NA	CAGDRAFRGTEAFF	TGTGCCGGTGACAGGGCCTTCCGGGGCACTGAAGCTTTCTTT
TRBV6-1	NA	TRBJ1-6	few	CASSEVGGPNSPLHF	TGTGCCAGCAGTGAAGTAGGAGGCCCGAACTCACCCCTCCACTTT
TRBV29-1	TRBD1	TRBJ1-2	few	CSVDQGAGGYTF	TGCAGCGTTGATCAGGGGGCGGGTGGCTACACCTTC
TRBV7-8	TRBD1	TRBJ1-5	NA	CASSSRTGPDNNQPQHF	TGTGCCAGCAGCTCTCGGACAGGTCCCGATAACAATCAGCCCCAGCATTTT
TRBV29-1	NA	TRBJ1-5	NA	CSVLTGENQPQHF	TGCAGCGTGCTGACCGGGGAAAATCAGCCCCAGCATTTT
TRBV7-9	NA	TRBJ2-7	NA	CASSPIPFRQTTYEQYF	TGTGCCAGCAGCCCCATCCCCTTCAGACAGACAACCTACGAGCAGTACTTC